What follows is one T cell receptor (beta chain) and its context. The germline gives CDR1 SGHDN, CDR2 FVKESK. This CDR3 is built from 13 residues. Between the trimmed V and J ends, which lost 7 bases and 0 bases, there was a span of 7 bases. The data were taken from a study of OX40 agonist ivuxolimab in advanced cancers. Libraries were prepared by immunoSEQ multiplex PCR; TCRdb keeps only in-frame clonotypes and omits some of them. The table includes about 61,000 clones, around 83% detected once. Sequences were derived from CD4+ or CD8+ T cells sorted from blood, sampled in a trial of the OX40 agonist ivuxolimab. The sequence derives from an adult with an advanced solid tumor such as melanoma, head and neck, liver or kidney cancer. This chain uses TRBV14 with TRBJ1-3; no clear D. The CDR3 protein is CASTPYSGNTIYF. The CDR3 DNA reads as TGTGCCAGCACCCCTTACTCTGGAAACACCATATATTTT.